The source of this TCR beta chain is a study of T cell responses to AZD1222 COVID-19 vaccine. Findings and caveats of the study: Among AZD1222 vaccinees, only five or six were seropositive at baseline. The breadth and depth of Spike-specific TCRs increased once two AZD1222 doses had been given. Clonal diversity was possibly underestimated, and white British individuals and females predominated among donors. Nearly half of unique spike-specific TCRs reportedly avoided B.1.351 and B.1.1.7 mutated regions.

Some clones are missing from TCRdb's copy, which holds only in-frame ones; the method was immunoSEQ multiplex PCR. The table shows some 200,000 clones, with 85% to 95% occurring only once. Trimming left V 4 bases short and J 0 bases short, with 15 bases between. This CDR3 comprises 16 residues. Germline lookup yields CDR1 MNHEY and CDR2 SVGAGI. On this clone itself: No antigen is known for it.

The clonotype was recovered from an adult in good health. The chain employs TRBV6-5 and TRBJ1-2; D remains ambiguous. This sample comprised peripheral blood, obtained on day 0 of AZD1222 vaccination. In DNA form, the CDR3 reads TGTGCCAGCAGTTTCTCCCGAAACTTAGCTAACTATGGCTACACCTTC. Translated, it gives CASSFSRNLANYGYTF.